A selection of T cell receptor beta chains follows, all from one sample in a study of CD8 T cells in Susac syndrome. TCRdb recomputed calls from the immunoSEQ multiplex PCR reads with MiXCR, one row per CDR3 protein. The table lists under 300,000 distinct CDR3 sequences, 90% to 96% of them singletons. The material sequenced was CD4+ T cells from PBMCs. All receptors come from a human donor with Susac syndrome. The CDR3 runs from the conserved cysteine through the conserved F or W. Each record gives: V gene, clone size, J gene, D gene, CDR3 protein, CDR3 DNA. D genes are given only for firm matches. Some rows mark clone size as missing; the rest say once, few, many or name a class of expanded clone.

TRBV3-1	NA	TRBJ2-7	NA	CASSGTLDSYEQYF	TGTGCCAGCAGCGGCACACTAGACTCCTACGAGCAGTACTTC
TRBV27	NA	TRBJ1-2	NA	CASSLFGTNYGYTF	TGTGCCAGCAGTTTATTTGGCACTAACTATGGCTACACCTTC
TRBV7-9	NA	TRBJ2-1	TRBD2	CASSPYIGRARDEQFF	TGTGCCAGCAGCCCCTATATAGGGAGGGCCAGGGATGAGCAGTTCTTC
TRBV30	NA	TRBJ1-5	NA	CAWSGGNGIQPQHF	TGTGCCTGGAGTGGAGGGAATGGAATCCAGCCCCAGCATTTT
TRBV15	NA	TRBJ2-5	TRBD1	CATSGFAGGQETQYF	TGTGCCACCAGCGGATTCGCAGGGGGCCAAGAGACCCAGTACTTC
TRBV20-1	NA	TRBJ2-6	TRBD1	CSARTGTGNFGANVLTF	TGCAGTGCTAGAACCGGGACAGGGAACTTTGGGGCCAACGTCCTGACTTTC
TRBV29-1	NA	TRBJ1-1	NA	CSVAKGENTEAFF	TGCAGCGTTGCAAAGGGGGAGAACACTGAAGCTTTCTTT
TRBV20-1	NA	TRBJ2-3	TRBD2	CSAGDAGLATDTQYF	TGCAGTGCTGGAGACGCGGGACTAGCGACGGATACGCAGTATTTT
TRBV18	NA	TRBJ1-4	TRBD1	CASSRKGTGEKLFF	TGTGCCAGCTCGCGAAAGGGGACAGGTGAAAAACTGTTTTTT
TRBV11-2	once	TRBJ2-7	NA	CASSLGGNSYEQYF	TGTGCCAGCAGCTTGGGGGGTAACTCCTACGAGCAGTACTTC
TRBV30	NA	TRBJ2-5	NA	CAWRGTAQGTQYF	TGTGCCTGGAGAGGGACGGCACAGGGGACCCAGTACTTC
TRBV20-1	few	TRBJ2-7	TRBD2	CSARVAGVYEQYF	TGCAGTGCTAGAGTAGCGGGAGTTTACGAGCAGTACTTC
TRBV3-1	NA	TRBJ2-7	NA	CASSQATGLLAVHEQYF	TGTGCCAGCAGCCAAGCCACGGGACTCCTGGCCGTCCACGAGCAGTACTTC
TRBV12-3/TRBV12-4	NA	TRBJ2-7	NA	CASSKLEIHEQYF	TGTGCCAGCAGCAAGTTGGAGATCCACGAGCAGTACTTC
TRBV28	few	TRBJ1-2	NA	CASSLAGDYGYTF	TGTGCCAGCAGTTTGGCAGGGGACTATGGCTACACCTTC
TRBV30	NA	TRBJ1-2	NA	CAWRVQGVDGYTF	TGTGCCTGGAGAGTCCAGGGTGTCGATGGCTACACCTTC
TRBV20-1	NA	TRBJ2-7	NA	CSARDFGPFDEQYF	TGCAGTGCTAGAGATTTTGGGCCTTTCGACGAGCAGTACTTC
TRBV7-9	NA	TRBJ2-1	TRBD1	CASSSRGPGVVPFF	TGTGCCAGTTCAAGCAGGGGGCCCGGGGTAGTCCCGTTCTTC
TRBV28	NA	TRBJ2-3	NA	CASSSPEADTQYF	TGTGCCAGCAGTTCCCCGGAGGCAGATACGCAGTATTTT
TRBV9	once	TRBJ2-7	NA	CASSVDTTGTYEQYF	TGTGCCAGCAGCGTAGATACCACGGGAACCTACGAGCAGTACTTC
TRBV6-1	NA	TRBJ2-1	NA	CASRAEGGYSYNEQFF	TGTGCCAGCAGAGCGGAGGGGGGTTACTCCTACAATGAGCAGTTCTTC
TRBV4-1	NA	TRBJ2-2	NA	CASSQDGRTGELFF	TGCGCCAGCAGCCAAGACGGGCGCACCGGGGAGCTGTTTTTT
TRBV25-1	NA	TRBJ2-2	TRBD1	CASSYRGHTGELFF	TGTGCCAGCAGCTACAGGGGGCACACCGGGGAGCTGTTTTTT
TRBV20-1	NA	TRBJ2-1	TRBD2	CSMTRGVPREFSNEQFF	TGCAGTATGACCCGGGGGGTTCCGCGGGAGTTTTCCAATGAGCAGTTCTTC
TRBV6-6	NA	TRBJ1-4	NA	CASGEEANEKLFF	TGTGCCAGCGGGGAAGAGGCTAATGAAAAACTGTTTTTT
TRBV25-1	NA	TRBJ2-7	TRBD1	CAVGTGIYEQYF	TGTGCCGTCGGGACAGGGATCTACGAGCAGTACTTC
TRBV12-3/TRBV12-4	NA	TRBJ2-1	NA	CASSLTGAGEQFF	TGTGCCAGCAGTTTGACGGGAGCTGGCGAGCAGTTCTTC
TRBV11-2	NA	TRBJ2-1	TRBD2	CASSTILAGPYNEQFF	TGTGCCAGCAGCACCATTCTAGCGGGACCCTACAATGAGCAGTTCTTC
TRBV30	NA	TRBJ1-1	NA	CAWKNTEAFF	TGTGCCTGGAAGAACACTGAAGCTTTCTTT
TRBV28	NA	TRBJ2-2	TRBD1	CASTKPGGANTGELFF	TGTGCCAGCACCAAACCAGGGGGCGCGAACACCGGGGAGCTGTTTTTT
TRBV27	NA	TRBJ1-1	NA	CASGQVYTEAFF	TGTGCCAGCGGGCAGGTATACACTGAAGCTTTCTTT
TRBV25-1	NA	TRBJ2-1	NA	CASMQDHYNEQFF	TGTGCCAGCATGCAAGACCATTACAATGAGCAGTTCTTC
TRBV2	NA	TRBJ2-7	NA	CASRQGYEQYF	TGTGCCAGCAGACAGGGCTACGAGCAGTACTTC
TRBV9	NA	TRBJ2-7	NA	CASSAGWDRQDSYEQYF	TGTGCCAGCAGCGCGGGTTGGGACCGCCAGGACTCCTACGAGCAGTACTTC
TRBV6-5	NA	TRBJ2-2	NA	CASSTGGGPGELFF	TGTGCCAGCAGCACGGGAGGGGGCCCCGGGGAGCTGTTTTTT
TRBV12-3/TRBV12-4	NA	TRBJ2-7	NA	CASSGLGWGEQYF	TGTGCCAGCAGTGGACTCGGGTGGGGCGAGCAGTACTTC
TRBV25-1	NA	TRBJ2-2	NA	CASRETGVSNTGELFF	TGTGCCAGCAGAGAAACCGGGGTATCAAACACCGGGGAGCTGTTTTTT
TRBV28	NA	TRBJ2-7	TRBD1	CASGTGFSYEQYF	TGTGCCAGCGGGACAGGGTTCTCCTACGAGCAGTACTTC
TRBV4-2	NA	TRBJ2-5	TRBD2	CANASGRAGETQYF	TGTGCCAACGCTAGCGGGAGGGCGGGAGAGACCCAGTACTTC
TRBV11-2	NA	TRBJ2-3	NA	CASSLGTTMGTDTQYF	TGTGCCAGCAGCTTAGGAACCACTATGGGCACAGATACGCAGTATTTT
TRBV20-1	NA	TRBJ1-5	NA	CSARYQVGDQPQHF	TGCAGTGCTAGATATCAGGTGGGGGATCAGCCCCAGCATTTT
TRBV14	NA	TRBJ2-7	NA	CASSQDIGTLRGEQYF	TGTGCCAGCAGCCAAGATATTGGGACTCTCCGGGGTGAGCAGTACTTC
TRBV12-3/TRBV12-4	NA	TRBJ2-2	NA	CASSLARGYPGELFF	TGTGCCAGCAGTTTAGCTCGGGGCTACCCCGGGGAGCTGTTTTTT
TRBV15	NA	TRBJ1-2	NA	CATSRDNYGYTF	TGTGCCACCAGCAGAGATAACTATGGCTACACCTTC
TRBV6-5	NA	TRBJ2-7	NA	CASSYSGIQPSGNEQYF	TGTGCCAGCAGTTACTCGGGAATCCAGCCATCGGGCAACGAGCAGTACTTC
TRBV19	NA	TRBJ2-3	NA	CASSIARDTQYF	TGTGCCAGTAGTATAGCACGCGATACGCAGTATTTT
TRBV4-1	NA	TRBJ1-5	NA	CASSQSNPQNRPDQPQHF	TGCGCCAGCAGCCAATCCAACCCACAAAACAGGCCAGATCAGCCCCAGCATTTT
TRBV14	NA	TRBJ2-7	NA	CASSPTALSLVNEQYF	TGTGCCAGCAGCCCGACAGCCCTGTCCCTTGTGAACGAGCAGTACTTC
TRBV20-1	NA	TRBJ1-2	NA	CSAPPVQGQANYGYTF	TGCAGTGCCCCTCCCGTACAGGGTCAAGCTAACTATGGCTACACCTTC